The rows below give T cell receptor beta chains drawn from one sample of a study of spatial heterogeneity in lung cancer. Using its own MiXCR run on the 5' RACE reads, TCRdb lists one record per CDR3 protein. The data show some 36,000 distinct CDR3 sequences, over 6.5% seen once. The sequenced sample was PBMCs, obtained at follow-up. These receptors all come from a male donor with early-stage non-small cell lung cancer. Both conserved end residues are part of each CDR3. A D gene is named only where the DNA matches it firmly. The size of a clone is reported for some rows only, either as once, few or many, or as a class for expanded clones.

D: TRBD1; size: many; V: TRBV19; J: TRBJ2-2; CDR3: CASSIGQGAGELFF; DNA: TGTGCCAGTAGTATAGGTCAGGGGGCCGGGGAGCTGTTTTTT
D: NA; size: NA; V: TRBV6-5; J: TRBJ2-7; CDR3: CASSYSGMGDEQYF; DNA: TGTGCCAGCAGTTACTCGGGAATGGGGGACGAGCAGTACTTC
D: NA; size: many; V: TRBV7-2; J: TRBJ2-3; CDR3: CASSLGAALAARTDTQYF; DNA: TGTGCCAGCAGCTTAGGGGCAGCCTTAGCCGCGCGCACAGATACGCAGTATTTT
D: TRBD1; size: many; V: TRBV6-2/TRBV6-3; J: TRBJ2-1; CDR3: CASSPETGYFEFDEQFF; DNA: TGTGCCAGCAGTCCGGAGACAGGGTATTTTGAGTTCGATGAGCAGTTCTTC
D: NA; size: many; V: TRBV11-2; J: TRBJ2-3; CDR3: CASSLPSTDTQYF; DNA: TGTGCCAGCAGCCTGCCTAGCACAGATACGCAGTATTTT
D: TRBD2; size: many; V: TRBV11-2; J: TRBJ2-1; CDR3: CASSLGRGGSHNEQFF; DNA: TGTGCCAGCAGCTTGGGACGGGGGGGCTCCCACAATGAGCAGTTCTTC
D: TRBD2; size: NA; V: TRBV9; J: TRBJ2-5; CDR3: CASSGPSGGIWETQYF; DNA: TGTGCCAGCAGCGGACCTAGCGGGGGGATTTGGGAGACCCAGTACTTC
D: TRBD2; size: many; V: TRBV7-2; J: TRBJ2-5; CDR3: CASSLVGGLAGKETQYF; DNA: TGTGCCAGCAGCTTAGTAGGAGGACTAGCGGGGAAAGAGACCCAGTACTTC
D: NA; size: many; V: TRBV2; J: TRBJ1-6; CDR3: CASSEGPSDNSPLHF; DNA: TGTGCCAGCAGTGAAGGCCCATCCGACAATTCACCCCTCCACTTT
D: NA; size: NA; V: TRBV30; J: TRBJ2-2; CDR3: CAWDRVMAGTNTGELFF; DNA: TGTGCCTGGGACCGGGTAATGGCGGGGACGAACACCGGGGAGCTGTTTTTT
D: TRBD1; size: many; V: TRBV12-3/TRBV12-4; J: TRBJ1-5; CDR3: CASSPQTGGYQPQHF; DNA: TGTGCCAGCAGTCCCCAGACAGGGGGCTATCAGCCCCAGCATTTT
D: TRBD1; size: few; V: TRBV7-7; J: TRBJ2-2; CDR3: CASSLGSGQMNTGELFF; DNA: TGTGCTAGCAGCTTAGGGTCGGGACAGATGAACACCGGGGAGCTGTTTTTT
D: NA; size: many; V: TRBV2; J: TRBJ2-5; CDR3: CASSVKETQYF; DNA: TGTGCCAGCAGTGTTAAAGAGACCCAGTACTTC
D: TRBD2; size: many; V: TRBV7-8; J: TRBJ2-3; CDR3: CASRSGGDTDTQYF; DNA: TGTGCCAGCAGGAGCGGGGGGGACACAGATACGCAGTATTTT
D: TRBD2; size: many; V: TRBV12-3/TRBV12-4; J: TRBJ2-3; CDR3: CASRRLAGGRKSTDTQYF; DNA: TGTGCCAGCAGAAGACTAGCGGGGGGCCGGAAGTCCACAGATACGCAGTATTTT
D: NA; size: many; V: TRBV20-1; J: TRBJ2-5; CDR3: CSAKGIAAAETQYF; DNA: TGCAGTGCTAAGGGGATAGCAGCCGCAGAGACCCAGTACTTC
D: NA; size: many; V: TRBV12-2; J: TRBJ2-3; CDR3: CASRPLAGRGSTDTQYF; DNA: TGTGCAAGTCGCCCCCTAGCGGGGAGGGGTAGCACAGATACGCAGTATTTT
D: TRBD2; size: NA; V: TRBV9; J: TRBJ2-3; CDR3: CTSSVQSGVLTDTQYF; DNA: TGTACCAGCAGCGTCCAAAGCGGGGTCCTCACAGATACGCAGTATTTT
D: TRBD2; size: many; V: TRBV6-6; J: TRBJ2-3; CDR3: CASSYSVLAGTDTQYF; DNA: TGTGCCAGCAGTTATAGTGTCCTAGCGGGCACAGATACGCAGTATTTT
D: NA; size: many; V: TRBV10-3; J: TRBJ2-7; CDR3: CAISEPPAGASYEQYF; DNA: TGTGCCATCAGTGAGCCCCCGGCAGGGGCCTCCTACGAGCAGTACTTC
D: NA; size: many; V: TRBV19; J: TRBJ2-1; CDR3: CASSIGASYNEQFF; DNA: TGTGCCAGTAGTATAGGGGCCAGCTACAATGAGCAGTTCTTC
D: TRBD2; size: many; V: TRBV12-3/TRBV12-4; J: TRBJ2-2; CDR3: CASSFEAGGRTGELFF; DNA: TGTGCCAGCAGTTTTGAAGCGGGGGGGCGAACCGGGGAGCTGTTTTTT
D: NA; size: many; V: TRBV20-1; J: TRBJ2-5; CDR3: CSAIHGTETQYF; DNA: TGCAGTGCCATACATGGGACCGAGACCCAGTACTTC
D: NA; size: many; V: TRBV7-9; J: TRBJ2-5; CDR3: CASSLGPGHPNQETQYF; DNA: TGTGCCAGCAGCTTAGGGCCGGGGCACCCAAACCAAGAGACCCAGTACTTC
D: NA; size: many; V: TRBV6-6; J: TRBJ1-2; CDR3: CASSYSTAPYGYTF; DNA: TGTGCCAGCAGTTACTCGACGGCTCCTTATGGCTACACCTTC
D: TRBD2; size: many; V: TRBV12-3/TRBV12-4; J: TRBJ2-7; CDR3: CASSPTRGGAGYEQYF; DNA: TGTGCCAGCAGCCCAACACGCGGGGGGGCCGGCTACGAGCAGTACTTC
D: TRBD1; size: few; V: TRBV7-2; J: TRBJ1-2; CDR3: CASSPDRAQDGYTF; DNA: TGTGCCAGCAGCCCGGACAGGGCTCAAGATGGCTACACCTTC
D: NA; size: many; V: TRBV7-9; J: TRBJ1-1; CDR3: CASSFQEAVLELGFF; DNA: TGTGCCAGCAGCTTTCAAGAGGCAGTTCTGGAATTGGGTTTCTTT
D: TRBD1; size: few; V: TRBV3-1; J: TRBJ2-2; CDR3: CASSPPTGVLNTGELFF; DNA: TGTGCCAGCAGCCCCCCGACAGGGGTTCTTAACACCGGGGAGCTGTTTTTT
D: NA; size: many; V: TRBV3-1; J: TRBJ2-1; CDR3: CASSQGRIGEQFF; DNA: TGTGCCAGCAGCCAAGGCCGAATCGGTGAGCAGTTCTTC
D: NA; size: many; V: TRBV2; J: TRBJ2-1; CDR3: CASAELYNEQFF; DNA: TGTGCCTCGGCCGAACTCTACAATGAGCAGTTCTTC
D: NA; size: many; V: TRBV7-8; J: TRBJ1-2; CDR3: CAWGAGTYGYTF; DNA: TGTGCCTGGGGGGCGGGGACCTATGGCTACACCTTC
D: NA; size: many; V: TRBV5-1; J: TRBJ2-4; CDR3: CASSLRMGKNIQYF; DNA: TGCGCCAGCAGCTTGAGGATGGGTAAAAACATTCAGTACTTC
D: NA; size: NA; V: TRBV3-1; J: TRBJ1-1; CDR3: CASSGFGTEAFF; DNA: TGTGCCAGCAGCGGGTTCGGCACTGAAGCTTTCTTT
D: NA; size: many; V: TRBV12-3/TRBV12-4; J: TRBJ2-3; CDR3: CASSLPRLEEDTQYF; DNA: TGTGCCAGCAGTTTACCCCGATTGGAGGAGGATACGCAGTATTTT
D: TRBD1; size: many; V: TRBV5-1; J: TRBJ2-1; CDR3: CASSSGGTGRIEQFF; DNA: TGCGCCAGCAGCTCTGGAGGGACAGGGAGGATTGAGCAGTTCTTC
D: NA; size: NA; V: TRBV12-3/TRBV12-4; J: TRBJ1-2; CDR3: CASTLGDGYTF; DNA: TGTGCCAGCACCCTCGGGGATGGCTACACCTTC
D: NA; size: many; V: TRBV20-1; J: TRBJ1-1; CDR3: CSARFGRLDTEAFF; DNA: TGCAGTGCTAGATTTGGCAGACTAGACACTGAAGCTTTCTTT
D: TRBD1; size: many; V: TRBV7-3; J: TRBJ2-3; CDR3: CASSLGQGRLGTQYF; DNA: TGTGCCAGCAGCCTAGGACAGGGGAGGTTGGGTACGCAGTATTTT